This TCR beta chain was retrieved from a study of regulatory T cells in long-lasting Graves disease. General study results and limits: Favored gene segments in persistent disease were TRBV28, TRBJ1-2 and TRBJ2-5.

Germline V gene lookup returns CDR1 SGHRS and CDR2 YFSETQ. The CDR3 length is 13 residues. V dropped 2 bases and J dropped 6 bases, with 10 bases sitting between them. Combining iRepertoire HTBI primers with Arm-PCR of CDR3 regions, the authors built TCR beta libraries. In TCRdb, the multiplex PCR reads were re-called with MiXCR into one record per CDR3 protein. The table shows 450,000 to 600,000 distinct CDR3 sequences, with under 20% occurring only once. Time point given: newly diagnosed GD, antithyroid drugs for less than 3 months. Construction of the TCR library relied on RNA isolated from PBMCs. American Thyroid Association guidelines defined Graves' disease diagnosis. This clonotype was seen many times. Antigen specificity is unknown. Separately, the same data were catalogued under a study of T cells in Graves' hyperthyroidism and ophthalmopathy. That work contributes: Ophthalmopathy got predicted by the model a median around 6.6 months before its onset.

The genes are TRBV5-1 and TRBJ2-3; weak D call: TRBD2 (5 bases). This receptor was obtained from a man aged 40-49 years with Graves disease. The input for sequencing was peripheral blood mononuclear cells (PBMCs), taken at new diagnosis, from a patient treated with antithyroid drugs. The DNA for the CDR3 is TGCGCCAGCAGCTTTAGCGATCCGGATACGCAGTATTTT. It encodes CASSFSDPDTQYF.